What follows describes a single T cell receptor beta chain. Its antigen remains unidentified. The repertoire was sequenced with immunoSEQ multiplex PCR; TCRdb's copy has only in-frame clones and lacks some. Of roughly 65,000 clones in the sample, roughly nine tenths were seen once. The data stem from a study of OX40 agonist ivuxolimab in advanced cancers. Turning to the study itself: Melanoma, hepatocellular carcinoma, head and neck or renal cell cancer occurred in dose-escalation patients. Of the participants, under 50% had some prior anti-PD-1, anti-PD-L1 or anti-CTLA-4 therapy, which was allowed.

Overall study results and limits: Mean expanded clone counts were higher in CD8+ than CD4+ T cells.

Germline CDR1 MNHEY, CDR2 SMNVEV (reference sequence). V was clipped by 5 bases and J by 5 bases; unmatched bases: 6. The CDR3 extends over 16 amino acids. V usage is TRBV27 and J usage is TRBJ2-3; 14 nucleotides line up with TRBD2. Sample: CD4+ or CD8+ T cells sorted from blood, taken in a trial of the OX40 agonist ivuxolimab. This clonotype was obtained from an adult with an advanced solid tumor such as melanoma, head and neck, liver or kidney cancer. CDR3 region: CASSLTSGRGGDTQYF. The CDR3 region has the DNA TGTGCCAGCAGTCTGACTAGCGGGAGGGGCGGAGATACGCAGTATTTT.